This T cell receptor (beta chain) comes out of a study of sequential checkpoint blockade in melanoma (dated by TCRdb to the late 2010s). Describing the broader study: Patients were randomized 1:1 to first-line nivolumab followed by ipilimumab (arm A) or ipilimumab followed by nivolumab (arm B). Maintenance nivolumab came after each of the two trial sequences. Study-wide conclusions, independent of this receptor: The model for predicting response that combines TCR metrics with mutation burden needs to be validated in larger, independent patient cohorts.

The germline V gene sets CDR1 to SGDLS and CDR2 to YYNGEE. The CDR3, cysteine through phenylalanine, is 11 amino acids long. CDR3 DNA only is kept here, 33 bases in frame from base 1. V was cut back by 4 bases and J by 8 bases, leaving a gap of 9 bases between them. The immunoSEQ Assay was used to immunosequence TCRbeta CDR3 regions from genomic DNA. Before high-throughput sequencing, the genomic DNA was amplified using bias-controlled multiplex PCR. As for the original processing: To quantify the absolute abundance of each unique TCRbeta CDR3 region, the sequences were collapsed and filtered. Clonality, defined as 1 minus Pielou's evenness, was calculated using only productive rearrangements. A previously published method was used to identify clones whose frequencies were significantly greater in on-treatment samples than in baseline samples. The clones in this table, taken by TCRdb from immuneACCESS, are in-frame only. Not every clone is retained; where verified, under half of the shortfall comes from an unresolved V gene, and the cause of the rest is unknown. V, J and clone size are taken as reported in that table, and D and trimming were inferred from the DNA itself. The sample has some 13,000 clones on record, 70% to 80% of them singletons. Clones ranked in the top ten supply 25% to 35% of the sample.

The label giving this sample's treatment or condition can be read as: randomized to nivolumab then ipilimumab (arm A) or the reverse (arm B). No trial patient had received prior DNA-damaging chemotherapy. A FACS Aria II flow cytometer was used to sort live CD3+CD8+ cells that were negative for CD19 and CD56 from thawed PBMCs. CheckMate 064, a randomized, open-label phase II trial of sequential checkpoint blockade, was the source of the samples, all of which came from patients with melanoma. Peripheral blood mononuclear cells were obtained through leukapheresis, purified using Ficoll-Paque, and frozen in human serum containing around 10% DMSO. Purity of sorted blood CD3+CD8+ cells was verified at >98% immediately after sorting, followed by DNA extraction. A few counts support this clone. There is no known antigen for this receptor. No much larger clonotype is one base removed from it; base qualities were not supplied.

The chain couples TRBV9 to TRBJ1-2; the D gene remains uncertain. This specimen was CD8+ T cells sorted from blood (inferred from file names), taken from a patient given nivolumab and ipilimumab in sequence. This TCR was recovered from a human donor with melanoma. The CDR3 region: CASSSRWGYTF. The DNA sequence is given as TGTGCCAGCAGCTCGAGGTGGGGCTACACCTTC. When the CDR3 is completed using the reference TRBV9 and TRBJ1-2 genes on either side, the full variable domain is DSGVTQTPKHLITATGQRVTLRCSPRSGDLSVYWYQQSLDQGLQFLIQYYNGEERAKGNILERFSAQQFPDLHSELNLSSLELGDSALYFCASSSRWGYTFGSGTRLTVV.